This TCR beta chain was found in a study of blood T cells in healthy people across ages. On this clonotype: A read error may produce the germline difference seen at one junction end.

Using a J-beta primer mix together with a sample-barcoded 5' primer, a second PCR was run for roughly 6 to 12 cycles. At least 2.5 million CDR3-containing paired-end reads were obtained per sample. TCRdb called the 5' RACE reads again in MiXCR, with one record for every CDR3 protein. The sample lists about 570,000 distinct CDR3 sequences, 27% occurring once. The germline CDR1 and CDR2 sequences are SGHVS and FQNEAQ. The CDR3 extends over 14 amino acids. The rearrangement uses TRBV7-8 and TRBJ2-7, with D possibly being TRBD2 (5 bases). The J call may not be correct, given that the DNA end is closer to TRBJ2-5. The sequence derives from a woman aged 70 to 79 in good health. The sequencing input was blood. CDR3 DNA: TGTGCCGGCAGCTTCGGACGAGGGCGGGAGACCCAGTACTTC. Its protein product is CAGSFGRGRETQYF.